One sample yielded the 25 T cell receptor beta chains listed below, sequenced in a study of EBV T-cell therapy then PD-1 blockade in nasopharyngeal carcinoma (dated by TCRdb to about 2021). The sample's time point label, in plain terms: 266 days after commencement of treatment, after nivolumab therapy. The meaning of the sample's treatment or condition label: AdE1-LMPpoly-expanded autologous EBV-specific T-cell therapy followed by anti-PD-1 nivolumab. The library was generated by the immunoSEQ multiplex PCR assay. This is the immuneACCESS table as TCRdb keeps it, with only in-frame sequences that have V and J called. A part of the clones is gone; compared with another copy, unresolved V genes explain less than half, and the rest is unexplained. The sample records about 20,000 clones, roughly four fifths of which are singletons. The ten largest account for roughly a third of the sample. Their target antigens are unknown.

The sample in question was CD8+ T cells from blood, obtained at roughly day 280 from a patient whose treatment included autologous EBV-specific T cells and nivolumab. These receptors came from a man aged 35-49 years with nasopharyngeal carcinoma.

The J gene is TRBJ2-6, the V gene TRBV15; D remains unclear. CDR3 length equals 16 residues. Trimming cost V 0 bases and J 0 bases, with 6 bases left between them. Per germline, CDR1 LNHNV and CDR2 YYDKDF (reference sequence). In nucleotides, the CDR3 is TGTGCCACCAGCAGAGATCTGTCCTCTGGGGCCAACGTCCTGACTTTC. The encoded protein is CATSRDLSSGANVLTF.

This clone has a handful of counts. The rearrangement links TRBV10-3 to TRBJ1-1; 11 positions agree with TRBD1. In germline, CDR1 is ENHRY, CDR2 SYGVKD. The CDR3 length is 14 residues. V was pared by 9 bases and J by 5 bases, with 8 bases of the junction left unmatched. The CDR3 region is CAMGQGGVWTEAFF. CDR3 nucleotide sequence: TGTGCCATGGGACAGGGGGGGGTGTGGACTGAAGCTTTCTTT.

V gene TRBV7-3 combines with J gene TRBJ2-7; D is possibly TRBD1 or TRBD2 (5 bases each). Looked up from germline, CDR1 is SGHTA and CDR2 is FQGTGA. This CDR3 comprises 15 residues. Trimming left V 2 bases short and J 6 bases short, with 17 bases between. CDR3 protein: CASSLGGLPRGEQYF. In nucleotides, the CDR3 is TGTGCCAGCAGCTTAGGCGGGCTACCAAGGGGCGAGCAGTACTTC.

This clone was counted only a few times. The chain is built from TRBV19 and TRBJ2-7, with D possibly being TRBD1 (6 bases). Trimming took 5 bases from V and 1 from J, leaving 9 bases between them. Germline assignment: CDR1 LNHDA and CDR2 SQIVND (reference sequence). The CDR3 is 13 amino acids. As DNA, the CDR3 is TGTGCCAGTAGTTGGACAGAGTCCTACGAGCAGTACTTC. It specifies CASSWTESYEQYF.

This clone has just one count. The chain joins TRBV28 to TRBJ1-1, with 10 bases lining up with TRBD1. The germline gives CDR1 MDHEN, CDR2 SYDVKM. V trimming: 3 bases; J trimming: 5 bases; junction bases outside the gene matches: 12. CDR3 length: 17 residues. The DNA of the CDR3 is TGTGCCAGCAGTTTTTCACCGGGACAGGGGCGGGTAACTGAAGCTTTCTTT. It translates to CASSFSPGQGRVTEAFF.

This CDR3 reads CASGTLNTEAFF. The CDR3 DNA reads TGTGCCAGCGGGACATTGAACACTGAAGCTTTCTTT. The gene calls are TRBV2 and TRBJ1-1; D might be TRBD1 (6 bases). The V and J ends lost 8 bases and 0 bases respectively, with 7 bases between them. The CDR3 consists of 12 residues. Germline loops: CDR1 SNHLY, CDR2 FYNNEI.

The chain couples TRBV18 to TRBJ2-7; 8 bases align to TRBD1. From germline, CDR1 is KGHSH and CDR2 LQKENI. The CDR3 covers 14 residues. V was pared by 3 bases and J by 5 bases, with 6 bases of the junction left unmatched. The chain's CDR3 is CASSPMDRVHEQYF. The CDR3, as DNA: TGTGCCAGCTCACCGATGGACAGGGTCCACGAGCAGTACTTC. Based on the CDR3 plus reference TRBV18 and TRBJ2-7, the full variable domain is NAGVMQNPRHLVRRRGQEARLRCSPMKGHSHVYWYRQLPEEGLKFMVYLQKENIIDESGMPKERFSAEFPKEGPSILRIQQVVRGDSAAYFCASSPMDRVHEQYFGPGTRLTVT.

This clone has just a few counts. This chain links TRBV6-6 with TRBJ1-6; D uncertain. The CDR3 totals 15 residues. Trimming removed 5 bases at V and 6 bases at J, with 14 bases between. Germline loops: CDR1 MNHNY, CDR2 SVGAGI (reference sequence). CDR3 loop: CASSPTDLPNSPLHF. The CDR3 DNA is TGTGCCAGCAGTCCGACGGACCTCCCTAATTCACCCCTCCACTTT.

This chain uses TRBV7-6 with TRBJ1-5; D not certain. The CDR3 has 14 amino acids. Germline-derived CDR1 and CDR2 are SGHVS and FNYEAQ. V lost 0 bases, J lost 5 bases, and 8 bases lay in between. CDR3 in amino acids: CASSLAGRDQPQHF. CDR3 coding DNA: TGTGCCAGCAGCTTAGCGGGGAGGGATCAGCCCCAGCATTTT.

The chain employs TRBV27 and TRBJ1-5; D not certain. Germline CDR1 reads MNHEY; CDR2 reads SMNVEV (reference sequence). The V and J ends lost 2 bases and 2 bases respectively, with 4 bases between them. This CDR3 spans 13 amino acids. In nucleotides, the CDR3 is TGTGCCAGCAGTTTACCCGGCAATCAGCCCCAGCATTTT. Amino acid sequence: CASSLPGNQPQHF.

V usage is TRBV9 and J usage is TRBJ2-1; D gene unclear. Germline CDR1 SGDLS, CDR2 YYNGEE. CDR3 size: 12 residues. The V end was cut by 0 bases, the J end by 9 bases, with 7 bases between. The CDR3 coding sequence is TGTGCCAGCAGCGTAGCCGGTGTTGAGCAGTTCTTC. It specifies CASSVAGVEQFF.

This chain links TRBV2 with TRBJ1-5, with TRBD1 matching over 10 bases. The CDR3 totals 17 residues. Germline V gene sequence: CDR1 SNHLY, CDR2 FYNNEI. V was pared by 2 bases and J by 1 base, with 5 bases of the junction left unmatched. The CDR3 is CASSEFRTGGSNQPQHF. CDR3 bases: TGTGCCAGCAGTGAATTCCGGACAGGGGGAAGCAATCAGCCCCAGCATTTT.

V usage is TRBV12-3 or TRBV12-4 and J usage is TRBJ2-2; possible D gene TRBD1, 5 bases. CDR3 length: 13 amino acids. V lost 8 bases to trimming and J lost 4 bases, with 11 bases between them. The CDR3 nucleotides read TGTGCCAGCGGCGACAGCCTCACCGGGGAGCTGTTTTTT. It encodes CASGDSLTGELFF.

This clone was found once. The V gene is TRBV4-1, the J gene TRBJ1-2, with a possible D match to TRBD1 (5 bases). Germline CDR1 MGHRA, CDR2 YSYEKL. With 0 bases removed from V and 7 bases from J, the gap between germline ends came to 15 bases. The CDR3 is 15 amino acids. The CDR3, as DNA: TGCGCCAGCAGCCAAGATAGAAGGGGAGGATTTGGCTACACCTTC. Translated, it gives CASSQDRRGGFGYTF.

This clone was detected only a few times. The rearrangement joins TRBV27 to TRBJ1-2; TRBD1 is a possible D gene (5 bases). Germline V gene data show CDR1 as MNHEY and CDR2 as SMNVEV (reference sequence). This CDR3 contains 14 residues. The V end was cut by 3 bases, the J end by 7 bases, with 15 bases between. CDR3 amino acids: CASSFGQGIFGYTF. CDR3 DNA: TGTGCCAGCAGTTTTGGGCAGGGAATCTTTGGCTACACCTTC.

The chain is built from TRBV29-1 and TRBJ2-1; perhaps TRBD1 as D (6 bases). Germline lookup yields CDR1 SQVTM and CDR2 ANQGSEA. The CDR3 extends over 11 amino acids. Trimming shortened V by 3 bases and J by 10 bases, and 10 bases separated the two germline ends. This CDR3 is CSVDRGGEQFF. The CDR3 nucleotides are TGCAGCGTTGACAGGGGCGGCGAGCAGTTCTTC.

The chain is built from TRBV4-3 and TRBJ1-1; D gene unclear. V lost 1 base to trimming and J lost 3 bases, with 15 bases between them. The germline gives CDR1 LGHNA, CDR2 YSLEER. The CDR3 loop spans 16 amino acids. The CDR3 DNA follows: TGCGCCAGCAGCCAAGGCGTAGGGTATAAGGACACTGAAGCTTTCTTT. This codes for CASSQGVGYKDTEAFF.

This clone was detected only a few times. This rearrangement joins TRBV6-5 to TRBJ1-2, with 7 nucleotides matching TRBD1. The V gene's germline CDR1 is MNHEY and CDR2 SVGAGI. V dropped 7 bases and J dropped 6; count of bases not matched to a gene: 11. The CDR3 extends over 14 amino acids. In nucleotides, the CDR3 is TGTGCCAGCAATCGACAGGGTGGATCTAATGGCTACACCTTC. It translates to CASNRQGGSNGYTF.

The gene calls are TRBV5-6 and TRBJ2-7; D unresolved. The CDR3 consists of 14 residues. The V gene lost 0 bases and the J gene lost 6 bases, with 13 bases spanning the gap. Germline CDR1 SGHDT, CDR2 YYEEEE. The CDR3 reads CASSLEGLWGEQYF. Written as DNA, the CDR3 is TGTGCCAGCAGCTTGGAAGGCCTTTGGGGCGAGCAGTACTTC.

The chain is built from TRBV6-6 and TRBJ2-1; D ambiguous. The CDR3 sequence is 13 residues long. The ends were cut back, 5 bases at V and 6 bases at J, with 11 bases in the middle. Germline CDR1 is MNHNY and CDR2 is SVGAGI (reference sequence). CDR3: CASSRTEANEQFF. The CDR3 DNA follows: TGTGCCAGCAGTAGGACGGAAGCCAATGAGCAGTTCTTC.

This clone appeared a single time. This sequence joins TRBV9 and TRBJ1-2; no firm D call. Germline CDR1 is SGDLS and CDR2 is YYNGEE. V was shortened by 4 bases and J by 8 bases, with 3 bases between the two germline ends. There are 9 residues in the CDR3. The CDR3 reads CASSPGYTF. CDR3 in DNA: TGTGCCAGCAGCCCAGGCTACACCTTC.

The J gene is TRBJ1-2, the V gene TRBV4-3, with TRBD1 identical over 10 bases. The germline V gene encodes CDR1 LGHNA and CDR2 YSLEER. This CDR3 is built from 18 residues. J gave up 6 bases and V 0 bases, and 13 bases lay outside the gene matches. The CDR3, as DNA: TGCGCCAGCAGCCAAGATAGGGGGTTAGTGGGGACAGGGGATGGCTACACCTTC. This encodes CASSQDRGLVGTGDGYTF.

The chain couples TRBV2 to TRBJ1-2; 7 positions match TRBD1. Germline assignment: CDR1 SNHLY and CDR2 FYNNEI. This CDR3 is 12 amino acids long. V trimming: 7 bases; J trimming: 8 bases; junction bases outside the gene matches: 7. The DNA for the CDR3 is TGTGCCAGCATTCAGGGGGTTACCGGCTACACCTTC. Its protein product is CASIQGVTGYTF. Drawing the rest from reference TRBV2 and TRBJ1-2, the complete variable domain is EPEVTQTPSHQVTQMGQEVILRCVPISNHLYFYWYRQILGQKVEFLVSFYNNEISEKSEIFDDQFSVERPDGSNFTLKIRSTKLEDSAMYFCASIQGVTGYTFGSGTRLTVV.

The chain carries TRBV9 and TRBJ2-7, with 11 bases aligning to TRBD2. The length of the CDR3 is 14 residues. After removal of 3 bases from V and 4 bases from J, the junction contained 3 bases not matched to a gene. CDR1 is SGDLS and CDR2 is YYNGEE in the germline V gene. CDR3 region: CASSARLAGYEQYF. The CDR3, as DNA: TGTGCCAGCAGCGCCAGACTAGCGGGGTACGAGCAGTACTTC. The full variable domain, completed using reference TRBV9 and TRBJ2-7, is DSGVTQTPKHLITATGQRVTLRCSPRSGDLSVYWYQQSLDQGLQFLIQYYNGEERAKGNILERFSAQQFPDLHSELNLSSLELGDSALYFCASSARLAGYEQYFGPGTRLTVT.

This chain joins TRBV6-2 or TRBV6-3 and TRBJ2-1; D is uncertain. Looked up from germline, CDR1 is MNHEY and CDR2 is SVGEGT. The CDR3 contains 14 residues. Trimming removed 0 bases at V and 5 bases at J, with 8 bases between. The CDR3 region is CASSYSGENNEQFF. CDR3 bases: TGTGCCAGCAGTTACTCGGGTGAAAACAATGAGCAGTTCTTC.